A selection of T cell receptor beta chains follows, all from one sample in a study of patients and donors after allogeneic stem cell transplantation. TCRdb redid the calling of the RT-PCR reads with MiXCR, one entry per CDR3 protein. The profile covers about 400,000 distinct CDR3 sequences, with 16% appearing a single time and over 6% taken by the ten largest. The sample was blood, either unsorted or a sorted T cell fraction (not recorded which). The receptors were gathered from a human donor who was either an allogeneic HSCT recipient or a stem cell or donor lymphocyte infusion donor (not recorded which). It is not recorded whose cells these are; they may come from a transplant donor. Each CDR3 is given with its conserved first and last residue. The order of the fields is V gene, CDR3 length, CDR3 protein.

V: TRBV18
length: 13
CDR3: CASSPTGAKGYTF

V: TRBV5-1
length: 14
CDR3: CASTFSGTTYEQYF

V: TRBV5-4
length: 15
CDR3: CASSRAAGGKNEQFF

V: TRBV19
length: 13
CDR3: CASSIPAGDGYTF

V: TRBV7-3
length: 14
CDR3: CASSLGDSHNEQFF

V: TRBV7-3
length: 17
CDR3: CASSLTPGGGAFNEQFF

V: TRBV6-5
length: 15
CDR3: CASSYAPTLTDTQYF

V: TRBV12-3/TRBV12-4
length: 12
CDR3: CASSFAHSEAFF

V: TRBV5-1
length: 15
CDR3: CASTIRGLNTGELFF

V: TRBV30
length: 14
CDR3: CAWREIAGEETQYF

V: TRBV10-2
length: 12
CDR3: CASKIGDSPLHF

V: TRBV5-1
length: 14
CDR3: CASSLDRVVYGYTF

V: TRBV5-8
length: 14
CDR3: CASTHLNSNTEAFF

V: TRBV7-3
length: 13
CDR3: CASAGVGNEKLFF

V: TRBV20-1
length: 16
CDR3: CSARDKRDGGGSPLHF

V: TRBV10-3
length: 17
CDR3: CAISGETGLAGVETQYF

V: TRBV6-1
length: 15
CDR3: CASSRGVGLDYEQYF

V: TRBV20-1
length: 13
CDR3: CSARGLRGTEQFF

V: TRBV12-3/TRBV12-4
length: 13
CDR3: CASSLDRLETQYF

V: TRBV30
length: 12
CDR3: CAWTWGGGGYTF

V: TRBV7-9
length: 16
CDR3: CASSLWTSGSSYEQYF

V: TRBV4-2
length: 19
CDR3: CASTHGPWRDRGSNYGYTF

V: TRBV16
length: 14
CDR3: CASSAGGRNEKLFF

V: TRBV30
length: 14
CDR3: CAWSPGFPNYGYTF

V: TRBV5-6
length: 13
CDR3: CASSTGGHTEAFF

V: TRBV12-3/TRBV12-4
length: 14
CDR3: CASSLGGLNQPQHF

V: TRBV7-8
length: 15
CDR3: CASSLDRVFGQPQHF

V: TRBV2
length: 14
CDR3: CASSVTDRTDTQYF

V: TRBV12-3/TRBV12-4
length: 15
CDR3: CASRHDRAPGNTIYF

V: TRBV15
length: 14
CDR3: CATSRDTAGTEAFF

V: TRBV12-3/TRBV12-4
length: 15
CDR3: CASSSLRKTSGELFF

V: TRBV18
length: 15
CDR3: CASSPGRSSSYEQYF

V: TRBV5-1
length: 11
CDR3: CASRLDRGAFF

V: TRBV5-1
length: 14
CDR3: CASSMGLRTDTQYF

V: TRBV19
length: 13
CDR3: CASIGQGGQPQHF

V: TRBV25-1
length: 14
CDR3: CASSKAGATYEQYF

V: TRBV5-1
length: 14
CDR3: CASGSSGTQETQYF

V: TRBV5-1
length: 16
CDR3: CASSSLLGVSYNEQFF

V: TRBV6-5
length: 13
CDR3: CASSYSLGYGYTF

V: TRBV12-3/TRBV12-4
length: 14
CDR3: CASSLRDLSQPQHF

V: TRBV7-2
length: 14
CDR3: CASSGRGSPDTQYF

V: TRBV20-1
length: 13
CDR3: CSAGIGDNQPQHF

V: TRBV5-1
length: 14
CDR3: CASSPTQALGGYTF

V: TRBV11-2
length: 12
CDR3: CASSLPRGAQYF

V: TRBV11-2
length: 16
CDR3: CASSVGTGDMNTEAFF

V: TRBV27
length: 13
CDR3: CASSFMNTGELFF

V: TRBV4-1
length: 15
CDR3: CASSQVLANTDTQYF

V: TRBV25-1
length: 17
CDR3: CASSELSWDRGKSIQYF

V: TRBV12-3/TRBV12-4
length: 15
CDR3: CASSLEKRRSYEQYF

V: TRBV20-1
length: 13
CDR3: CSASQVVTYEQYF

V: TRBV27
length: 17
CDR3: CASSTRAGPPGNQPQHF

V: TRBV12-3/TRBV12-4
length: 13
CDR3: CASSLLLEYGYTF